Presented here are 18 T cell receptor beta chains from one specimen sequenced in a study of regulatory T cells in long-lasting Graves disease. Time point of the sample: persistent/refractory GD, antithyroid drugs over 5 years with positive TRAb. With RNA extracted from PBMCs as input, the TCR library was made. With iRepertoire HTBI primers and Arm-PCR of CDR3 regions, TCR beta libraries were built. TCRdb re-analysed the multiplex PCR reads in MiXCR, keeping a single row per CDR3 protein. The table shows hundreds of thousands of distinct CDR3 sequences, with 25% to 35% occurring only once. This material consisted of peripheral blood mononuclear cells (PBMCs), taken when the disease was refractory, from a patient treated with antithyroid drugs. The receptors were sampled from a female donor with Graves disease.

The CDR3 DNA reads TGCAGTGGGTTTGGAACTGGGGCCAACGTCCTGACTTTC. This translates into CSGFGTGANVLTF. The gene calls are TRBV20-1 and TRBJ2-6; no definite D call. The CDR3 is 13 amino acids. The germline gives CDR1 DFQATT, CDR2 SNEGSKA (reference sequence). V lost 7 bases, J lost 2 bases, and 9 bases lay in between.

The gene calls are TRBV10-3 and TRBJ1-1; unclear D gene. The CDR3 is 12 residues long. Germline V gives CDR1 ENHRY, CDR2 SYGVKD. V was shortened by 2 bases and J by 5 bases, with 6 bases between the two germline ends. The DNA of the CDR3 is TGTGCCATCAGTGAGGGGAGGACTGAAGCTTTCTTT. Translating it yields CAISEGRTEAFF.

V is TRBV29-1 and J is TRBJ2-7, with D uncertain. The CDR3 runs to 12 residues. From germline, CDR1 is SQVTM and CDR2 ANQGSEA. V lost 4 bases to trimming and J lost 2 bases, with 9 bases between them. CDR3 DNA sequence: TGCAGCGTTGTGGGGAATCCCTACGAGCAGTACTTC. Translating gives CSVVGNPYEQYF.

This clonotype was observed a handful of times. The J gene is TRBJ1-1, the V gene TRBV11-2; D is ambiguous. Germline CDR1 reads SGHAT; CDR2 reads FQNNGV. The V end lost 3 bases, the J end lost 10 bases, and 12 bases lay between the germline ends. The CDR3 runs 12 residues. The CDR3 DNA reads TGTGCCAGCAGCTTTGACTCCTCGCCAGCTTTCTTT. It is translated as CASSFDSSPAFF.

This CDR3 reads CASRPGTPTEAQYF. CDR3 in DNA: TGTGCCAGCAGGCCAGGGACTCCCACGGAGGCCCAGTACTTC. This chain joins TRBV2 and TRBJ2-5; possibly TRBD2 for D (6 bases). Trimming left V 6 bases short and J 9 bases short, with 20 bases between. Germline V gives CDR1 SNHLY, CDR2 FYNNEI. The CDR3 has 14 amino acids.

This clonotype was observed once. The V call is TRBV10-3, the J call TRBJ2-2, with TRBD2 identical over 8 bases. Germline values: CDR1 ENHRY, CDR2 SYGVKD. This CDR3 has 14 amino acids. Trimming took 10 bases from V and 7 from J; bases not matched to a gene: 11. The CDR3 loop is CATWKAGEIGELFF. The CDR3 nucleotides are TGTGCCACCTGGAAAGCGGGAGAGATCGGGGAGCTGTTTTTT.

This clonotype has more than one count but fewer than ten. This chain connects TRBV20-1 to TRBJ2-7; D perhaps matches TRBD2 (5 bases). V was trimmed by 0 bases and J by 0 bases, leaving 9 bases between them. The CDR3 is made up of 14 amino acids. Germline V gene sequence: CDR1 DFQATT, CDR2 SNEGSKA (reference sequence). This CDR3 is CSARDSTSSYEQYF. The DNA for the CDR3 is TGCAGTGCTAGAGATTCAACTAGCTCCTACGAGCAGTACTTC.

The rearrangement joins TRBV28 to TRBJ1-5, with D uncertain. CDR3 length equals 14 residues. V lost 7 bases and J 2 bases, leaving 12 bases between the germline ends. CDR1 MDHEN and CDR2 SYDVKM come from the germline V gene. CDR3 amino acids: CASNPRGGNQPQHF. As DNA, the CDR3 is TGTGCCAGCAACCCCCGGGGAGGCAATCAGCCCCAGCATTTT.

The rearrangement joins TRBV6-5 to TRBJ2-2; 9 bases agree with TRBD1. Per the germline V gene, CDR1 is MNHEY and CDR2 is SVGAGI. The ends lost 0 bases at V and 8 bases at J; junction bases unmatched: 13. CDR3 length equals 18 residues. Here the CDR3 reads CASSYSFRQGVEQGELFF. For the CDR3, the DNA is TGTGCCAGCAGTTACTCATTCCGACAGGGGGTTGAACAGGGGGAGCTGTTTTTT.

The chain is built from TRBV9 and TRBJ2-5, with 14 bases matching TRBD2. Judging by the DNA end, TRBJ2-1 fits better; the J call may be wrong. Germline CDR1 is SGDLS and CDR2 is YYNGEE. The length of the CDR3 is 18 residues. CDR3 sequence: CASSVARTSGRRFDEQFF. The CDR3 nucleotides are TGTGCCAGCAGCGTAGCTCGGACTAGCGGGAGGAGGTTTGATGAGCAGTTCTTC.

The chain carries TRBV19 and TRBJ1-5, with 9 bases matching TRBD1. Trimming cost V 7 bases and J 3 bases; bases outside gene matches: 10. The CDR3 is made up of 16 amino acids. Germline CDR1 LNHDA, CDR2 SQIVND (reference sequence). CDR3 DNA: TGTGCCAGTATACCGGACAGGGGACGTTACAATCAGCCCCAGCATTTT. It encodes CASIPDRGRYNQPQHF.

The CDR3 is CASSLRGQNTDTQYF. The CDR3 nucleotides read TGTGCCAGCAGTTTAAGGGGACAGAACACAGATACGCAGTATTTT. The V and J genes are TRBV6-5 and TRBJ2-3; TRBD1 matches 7 bases. V gave up 4 bases and J gave up 2 bases; unmatched junction bases: 6. This CDR3 region has 15 residues. In germline, CDR1 is MNHEY, CDR2 SVGAGI.

The chain has TRBV5-1 and TRBJ2-6, with TRBD2 matching 7 bases. V lost 4 bases and J lost 0; bases outside the gene matches: 7. CDR3 length: 17 residues. Germline V gene data show CDR1 as SGHRS and CDR2 as YFSETQ. This chain's CDR3 is CASSREAHPSGANVLTF. Written as DNA, the CDR3 is TGCGCCAGCAGCCGGGAGGCTCACCCCTCTGGGGCCAACGTCCTGACTTTC.

This clonotype came up many times. This chain joins TRBV28 and TRBJ1-1, with no clear D. The germline V gene encodes CDR1 MDHEN and CDR2 SYDVKM. The CDR3 is made up of 12 amino acids. Trimming took 10 bases from V and 0 from J, leaving 9 bases between them. CDR3 protein: CATTQVNTEAFF. The CDR3 nucleotides read TGTGCCACAACCCAAGTGAACACTGAAGCTTTCTTT.

CDR3: CASTHPKGWVGYTF. DNA for the CDR3: TGTGCCAGCACCCACCCCAAGGGGTGGGTCGGCTACACCTTC. V gene TRBV28 combines with J gene TRBJ1-2; weak D call: TRBD1 (5 bases). Germline values: CDR1 MDHEN, CDR2 SYDVKM. V was clipped by 7 bases and J by 8 bases, with 20 bases between them. This CDR3 has 14 amino acids.

The chain couples TRBV19 to TRBJ1-5; TRBD1 is a possible D gene (5 bases). Deletions cut 7 bases from V and 4 bases from J, with 11 bases between. CDR1 and CDR2 from the germline V gene are LNHDA and SQIVND (reference sequence). The CDR3 spans 13 residues. CDR3: CASMWGINQPQHF. In DNA form, the CDR3 reads TGTGCCAGTATGTGGGGGATAAATCAGCCCCAGCATTTT.

The chain couples TRBV19 to TRBJ2-2; D gene uncertain. Per the germline V gene, CDR1 is LNHDA and CDR2 is SQIVND (reference sequence). The germline V and J ends were trimmed by 3 bases and 0 bases, with 8 bases remaining between them. This CDR3 comprises 15 residues. Here the CDR3 DNA reads TGTGCCAGTAGTATCCCCACATCGAACACCGGGGAGCTGTTTTTT. Its protein product is CASSIPTSNTGELFF. Full variable domain (rest looked up from reference TRBV19 and TRBJ2-2): DGGITQSPKYLFRKEGQNVTLSCEQNLNHDAMYWYRQDPGQGLRLIYYSQIVNDFQKGDIAEGYSVSREKKESFPLTVTSAQKNPTAFYLCASSIPTSNTGELFFGEGSRLTVL.

The chain recombines TRBV28 with TRBJ1-2, with 7 bases aligning to TRBD1. Losses at the gene ends were 5 bases for V and 4 bases for J; bases not matched to a gene: 4. The V gene's germline CDR1 is MDHEN and CDR2 SYDVKM. The CDR3 has 13 residues. The CDR3 loop is CASSTDRFYGYTF. DNA for the CDR3: TGTGCCAGCAGTACGGACAGGTTCTATGGCTACACCTTC.